This TCR beta chain was found in a study of blood T cell repertoires in COVID-19. The CDR3 has 16 residues. Germline V gene sequence: CDR1 MNHEY, CDR2 SVGAGI. Trimming took 2 bases from V and 0 from J, leaving 8 bases between them. The data were produced by immunoSEQ multiplex PCR, yet TCRdb's version contains in-frame clones alone and is incomplete. The sample lists over 200,000 clones; 80% to 85% were seen once. Each recovered donor of Cohort 3 presented with two negative PCRs, clearance, or symptom resolution. The specimen sequenced was PBMCs or T cells enriched from blood (not recorded which). The TCR comes from a middle-aged woman who had recovered from COVID-19. The chain uses TRBV6-5 and TRBJ2-6; D may be TRBD1 (5 bases). The CDR3 nucleotides are TGTGCCAGCAGTTACGACAGACCCTCTGGGGCCAACGTCCTGACTTTC. Translation: CASSYDRPSGANVLTF.